This T cell receptor beta chain was documented in a study of shared clonotypes between healthy human individuals. CD45RO-negative, CCR7-positively selected cells formed the naive CD8 fraction, excluding terminally differentiated effector memory CD45RA+ cells. This CDR3 has 15 amino acids. CDR1 and CDR2 from the germline V gene are MNHNY and SVGAGI (reference sequence). The germline V and J ends were trimmed by 3 bases and 3 bases, with 13 bases remaining between them. Profiling relied on immunoSEQ multiplex PCR, and the TCRdb table lists in-frame clones only, not all of them. Counted here are some 2,100,000 clones, about 93% occurring once; the ten biggest clones make up around 1.7%. On this clone: Other DNA sequences in this specimen translate into the identical CDR3.

The sample taken for sequencing was naive CD8+ T cells from PBMCs. The rearrangement links TRBV6-6 to TRBJ2-3, with a tentative D call TRBD2 (6 bases). The source is a man in his late teens or twenties in good health. Some clones in this sample may be carry-over from other donors' samples. CDR3 protein: CASSYLGGGTDTQYF. The CDR3 nucleotides read TGTGCCAGCAGTTATCTCGGGGGTGGTACAGATACGCAGTATTTT.